These T cell receptor beta chains were read from a single sample in a study of cytomegalovirus exposure and HLA in healthy donors. Produced via immunoSEQ multiplex PCR; TCRdb's table is partial and in-frame only. The profile shows over 150,000 clones, around 80% of them singletons. Sequencing was done on a sample of PBMCs. Receptor source: a girl aged 2 to 10 in good health and CMV-seropositive. The CDR3 runs from the conserved cysteine through the conserved F or W. A D gene is named only where the DNA matches it firmly. For some rows the clone size is stated as once, few or many, or as a class when expanded; others skip it.

v_call	d_call	j_call	clone_size	cdr3_nt	cdr3_aa
TRBV5-6	-	TRBJ2-2	once	TGTGCCAGCAGCCTCGGACAGTCCACCGGGGAGCTGTTTTTT	CASSLGQSTGELFF
TRBV6-1	-	TRBJ1-5	-	TGTGCCAGCAGTGAATGGAGAAATCAGCCCCAGCATTTT	CASSEWRNQPQHF
TRBV6-5	-	TRBJ1-1	-	TGTGCCAGCAGTCGACAGGACATGAACACTGAAGCTTTCTTT	CASSRQDMNTEAFF
TRBV6-1	TRBD1	TRBJ2-1	-	TGTGCCAGCAGTGTGGTACCCACAGGGGGTTCCTACAATGAGCAGTTCTTC	CASSVVPTGGSYNEQFF
TRBV2	TRBD1	TRBJ2-1	-	TGTGCCAGCAGTGAACTCAGGGGGCGCGTGAATGAGCAGTTCTTC	CASSELRGRVNEQFF
TRBV21-1	-	TRBJ2-3	-	TGTGCCAGCAGCAAAGATGTGAGAGATACGCAGTATTTT	CASSKDVRDTQYF
TRBV5-1	TRBD2	TRBJ2-7	-	TGCGCCAGCACCCGGGGAGGGCAGGGCGACGAGCAGTACTTC	CASTRGGQGDEQYF
TRBV9	TRBD1	TRBJ2-7	-	TGTGCCAGCACCCCACAGGGGTCCTCCTACGAGCAGTACTTC	CASTPQGSSYEQYF
TRBV10-2	TRBD1	TRBJ2-7	-	TGCGCCAGCACCGGGACAGGGGGCGGCTACGAGCAGTACTTC	CASTGTGGGYEQYF
TRBV7-8	-	TRBJ1-4	-	TGTGCCAGCGGACCTGGGAGGGAAAAACTGTTTTTT	CASGPGREKLFF
TRBV7-9	TRBD2	TRBJ2-1	-	TGTGCCAGCAGCTTAGGGGGACTAGCGGGGGTCAATGAGCAGTTCTTC	CASSLGGLAGVNEQFF
TRBV6-4	-	TRBJ1-6	-	TGTGCCAGCAGTGACTCGGACATCGGGACTCCCCTCCACTTT	CASSDSDIGTPLHF
TRBV13	TRBD1	TRBJ1-2	-	TGTGCCAGCAGTTCTACTAGGACAGGGAGAAACTATGGCTACACCTTC	CASSSTRTGRNYGYTF
TRBV2	-	TRBJ2-5	once	TGTGCCAGCAGTGGACAGCGAGGAGAGACCCAGTACTTC	CASSGQRGETQYF
TRBV14	-	TRBJ2-7	-	TGTGCCAGCAGCCTCCGACTCTCTCCCCCCTACGAGCAGTACTTC	CASSLRLSPPYEQYF
TRBV13	TRBD2	TRBJ2-7	-	TGTGCCAGCAGCCAAGAATGGGGACTAGAAACATCCGAGCAGTACTTC	CASSQEWGLETSEQYF
TRBV4-1	-	TRBJ1-2	-	TGCGCCAGCAGCCAAGAACCGACAGCTAACTATGGCTACACCTTC	CASSQEPTANYGYTF
TRBV9	TRBD1	TRBJ1-1	-	TGTGCCAGCAGCGTAGAGGGGACAGGCAACACTGAAGCTTTCTTT	CASSVEGTGNTEAFF
TRBV28	TRBD1	TRBJ1-2	-	TGTGCCAGCAGACTGGGACAGACTCATAACTATGGCTACACCTTC	CASRLGQTHNYGYTF
TRBV5-1	TRBD1	TRBJ1-1	-	TGCGCCAGCAGCCAGGGGGCCACAACCCAATACACTGAAGCTTTCTTT	CASSQGATTQYTEAFF
TRBV5-6	TRBD1	TRBJ2-3	-	TGTGCCAGCACGTCTAACCCAGGGGGCTTGAATACGCAGTATTTT	CASTSNPGGLNTQYF
TRBV7-2	-	TRBJ2-7	-	TGTGCCAGCACCCCAGAAGAGGAATCCTACGAGCAGTACTTC	CASTPEEESYEQYF
TRBV11-3	TRBD1	TRBJ2-7	-	TGTGCCAGCAGCCCTGGACAGGGGTACGAGCAGTACTTC	CASSPGQGYEQYF
TRBV6-5	-	TRBJ1-2	-	TGTGCCAGCAGTTACCCCCGGGGTGGGTACACCTTC	CASSYPRGGYTF
TRBV12-1	-	TRBJ2-4	-	TGTGCCAGCAGCGCCATTTTACTAGCCAAAAACATTCAGTACTTC	CASSAILLAKNIQYF
TRBV13	-	TRBJ1-5	-	TGTGCCAGCAGCTTAGGAGGGGGGGGGCAGCCCCAGCATTTT	CASSLGGGGQPQHF
TRBV11-3	-	TRBJ2-3	-	TGTGCCAGCAGCTTTCACCTAGGAGGGTCTAGCACAGATACGCAGTATTTT	CASSFHLGGSSTDTQYF
TRBV7-6	-	TRBJ2-1	-	TGTGCCAGCAGCACGGGGGCGGGGGTGCCGAACAATGAGCAGTTCTTC	CASSTGAGVPNNEQFF
TRBV28	TRBD1	TRBJ2-7	-	TGTGCCAGCAGTTTATTGGGGACAGGGGTGCGTGAGCAGTACTTC	CASSLLGTGVREQYF
TRBV5-1	TRBD1	TRBJ2-2	-	TGCGCCAGCAGCGGGACAGGGAACACCGGGGAGCTGTTTTTT	CASSGTGNTGELFF
TRBV19	-	TRBJ2-1	-	TGTGCCAGTACCCAAGAGCAGTTCTTC	CASTQEQFF
TRBV5-1	TRBD1	TRBJ1-4	once	TGCGCCAGCCGATATGGGACAGCACTTAATGAAAAACTGTTTTTT	CASRYGTALNEKLFF
TRBV4-2	TRBD1	TRBJ2-3	-	TGTGCCAGCAGCCAAGGTCTTCCGGGGACAGGGGGCAGGACAGATACGCAGTATTTT	CASSQGLPGTGGRTDTQYF
TRBV11-3	TRBD2	TRBJ2-1	-	TGTGCCAGCAGCTTAGCAGGCGGGAGGTGGAATGAGCAGTTCTTC	CASSLAGGRWNEQFF
TRBV14	-	TRBJ2-7	-	TGTGCCAGCAGCCAAGGGTTCATGGGGGCAGCCAGATCCTACGAGCAGTACTTC	CASSQGFMGAARSYEQYF
TRBV29-1	TRBD1	TRBJ2-7	-	TGCAGCGACCGAAGGGACAGGGGGCGAGCCTACGAGCAGTACTTC	CSDRRDRGRAYEQYF
TRBV6-5	-	TRBJ1-5	few	TGTGCCAGCAGTAACCTGAAGGGGCCAGATCAGCCCCAGCATTTT	CASSNLKGPDQPQHF
TRBV4-1	TRBD2	TRBJ2-1	-	TGCGCCAGCAGCCAACCCTTGACTAGCGTCTACAATGAGCTGTTCTTC	CASSQPLTSVYNELFF
TRBV2	TRBD1	TRBJ1-5	few	TGTGCCAGTCGGACAGGGGGTAGCAATCAGCCCCAGCATTTT	CASRTGGSNQPQHF
TRBV30	-	TRBJ1-1	-	TGTGCCTGGAGTAAAAGGGGGTCGGGCACTGAAGCTTTCTTT	CAWSKRGSGTEAFF
TRBV27	TRBD1	TRBJ2-7	-	TGTGCCAGCAGGATGGGGACAGCCTACGAGCAGTACTTC	CASRMGTAYEQYF
TRBV6-1	-	TRBJ1-3	-	TGTGCCAGCGCCCCCCGGCACCAAGCGGGAAACACCATATATTTT	CASAPRHQAGNTIYF
TRBV30	-	TRBJ2-1	-	TGTGCCTGGAGTGTAACCCCGACTAGTTCTATTTACAATGAGCAGTTCTTC	CAWSVTPTSSIYNEQFF
TRBV5-5	TRBD1	TRBJ2-5	-	TGTGCCAGCAGCTTGGGCCAACAGGGGTGGTCGGAGACCCAGTACTTC	CASSLGQQGWSETQYF
TRBV7-9	-	TRBJ1-1	-	TGTGCCAGCAGCTTAGAAGGGGGCACTGAAGCTTTCTTT	CASSLEGGTEAFF